One sample yielded the 21 T cell receptor beta chains listed below, sequenced in a study of sequential checkpoint blockade in melanoma. Assay: immunoSEQ multiplex PCR; the TCRdb copy retains only in-frame clones and omits some. The table lists some 11,000 clones, almost 80% of them singletons. Treatment here: randomized to nivolumab then ipilimumab (arm A) or the reverse (arm B). Sample: CD8+ T cells sorted from blood (inferred from file names), taken from a patient given nivolumab and ipilimumab in sequence. All receptors derive from a human donor with melanoma.

The chain joins TRBV5-4 to TRBJ2-7, with D maybe TRBD1 (5 bases). V lost 0 bases and J 6 bases, leaving 10 bases between the germline ends. The CDR3 totals 13 residues. Germline V gene data show CDR1 as SGHNT and CDR2 as YYREEE (reference sequence). The CDR3 protein is CASSLAAGSEQYF. The CDR3 DNA reads as TGTGCCAGCAGCTTGGCCGCAGGGTCCGAGCAGTACTTC.

This clone came up a few times. The chain recombines TRBV11-2 with TRBJ2-3; perhaps TRBD2 as D (5 bases). This CDR3 is built from 16 residues. The germline V gene encodes CDR1 SGHAT and CDR2 FQNNGV. V shed 8 bases and J shed 0 bases, with 18 bases lying between them. The CDR3 loop is CASRRFRGESTDTQYF. For the CDR3, the DNA is TGTGCCAGCCGGCGTTTCCGGGGTGAGAGCACAGATACGCAGTATTTT.

This chain uses TRBV27 with TRBJ2-7; 8 bases align to TRBD2. The length of the CDR3 is 14 residues. V lost 5 bases to trimming and J lost 6 bases; unmatched junction nucleotides: 9. In germline, CDR1 is MNHEY, CDR2 SMNVEV (reference sequence). CDR3 nucleotides: TGTGCCAGCAGTCCGGGGACTAGACTGGGCGAGCAGTACTTC. As protein: CASSPGTRLGEQYF.

In this sample, this clone turned up once. Lacking the conserved final phenylalanine or tryptophan, this CDR3 likely reflects a read error. Because the CDR3's place on the DNA is in doubt, the DNA is left out and the CDR3 is given as listed by TCRdb. CDR3 residues: CASSRTLRGI. This chain connects TRBV6-1 to TRBJ1-2. Germline CDR1 reads MNHNS; CDR2 reads SASEGT. Inclusive of both ends, the CDR3 amounts to 10 amino acids.

This chain connects TRBV19 to TRBJ2-7; 10 bases agree with TRBD1. The CDR3 extends over 14 amino acids. CDR1 and CDR2 from the germline V gene are LNHDA and SQIVND (reference sequence). V lost 3 bases, J lost 5 bases, and 4 bases stayed unmatched. Written as DNA, the CDR3 is TGTGCCAGTAGTATCGGGACAGGGGCCAACGAGCAGTACTTC. Its protein is CASSIGTGANEQYF.

This clone was detected only a few times. The chain uses TRBV6-5 and TRBJ1-2, with D unresolved. The CDR3 is 13 amino acids. CDR1 MNHEY and CDR2 SVGAGI come from the germline V gene. V was trimmed by 6 bases and J by 7 bases, leaving 15 bases between them. CDR3 amino acids: CASSPTLAGGYTF. CDR3 DNA: TGTGCCAGCAGCCCAACCTTAGCTGGTGGCTACACCTTC.

The rearrangement joins TRBV11-2 to TRBJ1-5; a weak D match, TRBD1 (5 bases). The V end was cut by 5 bases, the J end by 6 bases, with 17 bases between. The CDR3 sequence is 15 residues long. CDR1 SGHAT and CDR2 FQNNGV come from the germline V gene. DNA for the CDR3: TGTGCCAGCAGCCCAGACAGCGGGGGAAGTCAGCCCCAGCATTTT. Amino acid sequence: CASSPDSGGSQPQHF.

V usage is TRBV25-1 and J usage is TRBJ2-1; 10 nucleotides align to TRBD1. The CDR3 runs to 16 residues. Trimming cost V 3 bases and J 2 bases; bases outside gene matches: 4. The germline V gene encodes CDR1 MGHDK and CDR2 SYGVNS. The CDR3 nucleotides read TGTGCCAGCAGTGAGCCAGACAGGGGGCCCTACAATGAGCAGTTCTTC. This codes for CASSEPDRGPYNEQFF.

CDR3 DNA sequence: TGTGCCAGCAGCCCTATATGGAGCTCCTACGAGCAGTACTTC. Its translation is CASSPIWSSYEQYF. The chain links TRBV4-2 to TRBJ2-7; D is undetermined. The V gene's germline CDR1 is LGHNA and CDR2 YNFKEQ. This CDR3 is 14 amino acids long. The germline V and J ends were trimmed by 4 bases and 0 bases, with 10 bases remaining between them.

The rearrangement joins TRBV7-9 to TRBJ1-4; 8 bases match TRBD1. The CDR3 has 15 amino acids. From germline, CDR1 is SEHNR and CDR2 FQNEAQ (reference sequence). V gave up 4 bases and J gave up 7 bases; unmatched junction bases: 8. For the CDR3, the DNA is TGTGCCAGCAGCTCAACCGGGACAGGCGGTGAAAAACTGTTTTTT. It is translated as CASSSTGTGGEKLFF.

The rearrangement uses TRBV19 and TRBJ1-2, with a tentative D call TRBD1 (6 bases). The germline CDR1 and CDR2 sequences are LNHDA and SQIVND (reference sequence). V dropped 8 bases and J dropped 7 bases, with 11 bases sitting between them. The CDR3 runs to 11 residues. The CDR3 DNA reads as TGTGCCAGTGGGCAGGGGATTGGCTACACCTTC. It yields the protein CASGQGIGYTF.

V gene TRBV19 combines with J gene TRBJ2-1; TRBD1 matches 7 bases. The germline V gene has CDR1 LNHDA and CDR2 SQIVND (reference sequence). V lost 7 bases to trimming and J lost 3 bases; unmatched junction nucleotides: 3. The CDR3 is 13 amino acids. This CDR3 is CASNYRGYNEQFF. The DNA for the CDR3 is TGTGCCAGTAACTACAGGGGCTACAATGAGCAGTTCTTC. The full variable domain, with the rest looked up from reference TRBV19 and TRBJ2-1, is DGGITQSPKYLFRKEGQNVTLSCEQNLNHDAMYWYRQDPGQGLRLIYYSQIVNDFQKGDIAEGYSVSREKKESFPLTVTSAQKNPTAFYLCASNYRGYNEQFFGPGTRLTVL.

The rearrangement links TRBV5-4 to TRBJ2-1, with 9 nucleotides matching TRBD1. The junction had 9 bases not matched to a gene; V was cut back by 4 bases and J by 7 bases. The CDR3 loop spans 15 amino acids. The germline V gene has CDR1 SGHNT and CDR2 YYREEE (reference sequence). CDR3 residues: CASSAGTGSFNEQFF. CDR3 nucleotides: TGTGCCAGCAGCGCCGGGACAGGGTCGTTTAATGAGCAGTTCTTC.

The chain joins TRBV7-9 to TRBJ2-3; D might be TRBD1 (7 bases). Germline V gene lookup returns CDR1 SEHNR and CDR2 FQNEAQ (reference sequence). The CDR3 is 16 amino acids. Trimming shortened V by 5 bases and J by 4 bases, and 19 bases separated the two germline ends. In DNA form, the CDR3 reads TGTGCCAGCAGCGCTCAAAGGGGGCGGGGTGCAGATACGCAGTATTTT. This sequence encodes CASSAQRGRGADTQYF. The full variable domain, completed using reference TRBV7-9 and TRBJ2-3, is DTGVSQNPRHKITKRGQNVTFRCDPISEHNRLYWYRQTLGQGPEFLTYFQNEAQLEKSRLLSDRFSAERPKGSFSTLEIQRTEQGDSAMYLCASSAQRGRGADTQYFGPGTRLTVL.

On this clone: The junction does not match germline at one end; this may be a read error. The V gene is TRBV4-1, the J gene TRBJ2-3; D remains ambiguous. The CDR3 spans 12 residues. The V gene's germline CDR1 is MGHRA and CDR2 YSYEKL. CDR3 protein: CAGSQVRDTQYF. The CDR3 DNA reads TGCGCCGGCAGCCAAGTCCGGGATACGCAGTATTTT.

The V gene is TRBV7-6, the J gene TRBJ2-1, with a tentative D call TRBD2 (7 bases). V gave up 5 bases and J gave up 8 bases, with 13 bases separating them. Germline V CDR1 and CDR2: SGHVS, FNYEAQ. The CDR3 is 13 amino acids. CDR3 coding DNA: TGTGCCAGCAGCGGGCGAGGGGGGGATGAGCAGTTCTTC. It specifies CASSGRGGDEQFF.

This chain connects TRBV19 to TRBJ2-1; D might be TRBD2 (5 bases). Trimming pared 4 bases from V and 10 bases from J, leaving 11 bases between. The CDR3 is 12 amino acids. In germline, CDR1 is LNHDA, CDR2 SQIVND (reference sequence). DNA for the CDR3: TGTGCCAGTAGTAGCGGACTTCAGGAGCAGTTCTTC. It translates to CASSSGLQEQFF.

The CDR3 nucleotides are TGTGCCATCAGTAATCCTATTAGCGGGGGGGCGAACACCGGGGAGCTGTTTTTT. It yields the protein CAISNPISGGANTGELFF. This sequence joins TRBV10-3 and TRBJ2-2; 11 nucleotides agree with TRBD2. With V trimmed by 5 bases and J by 0 bases, 8 bases remained unmatched. Looked up from germline, CDR1 is ENHRY and CDR2 is SYGVKD. The CDR3 loop spans 18 amino acids.

The chain links TRBV5-1 to TRBJ2-1; the D is unclear. The CDR3 length is 14 residues. Germline loops: CDR1 SGHRS, CDR2 YFSETQ. The V end was cut by 0 bases, the J end by 9 bases, with 13 bases between. The CDR3 nucleotides read TGCGCCAGCAGCTTGGGGGCTCAGTCGGTTGAGCAGTTCTTC. Protein sequence: CASSLGAQSVEQFF.

This chain connects TRBV19 to TRBJ1-1, with a possible D match to TRBD1 (6 bases). Looked up from germline, CDR1 is LNHDA and CDR2 is SQIVND (reference sequence). The CDR3 spans 14 residues. The CDR3 region is CATHSQGLNTEAFF. In nucleotides, the CDR3 is TGTGCTACTCACTCACAGGGTCTGAACACTGAAGCTTTCTTT.

CDR3 amino acids: CASSQRRDSVYNEQFF. The CDR3 bases are TGCGCCAGCAGCCAACGCCGGGACTCCGTCTACAATGAGCAGTTCTTC. V gene TRBV4-1 combines with J gene TRBJ2-1; possible D gene TRBD2, 6 bases. CDR1 and CDR2 from the germline V gene are MGHRA and YSYEKL. This CDR3 is built from 16 residues. Deletions cut 2 bases from V and 3 bases from J, with 14 bases between.